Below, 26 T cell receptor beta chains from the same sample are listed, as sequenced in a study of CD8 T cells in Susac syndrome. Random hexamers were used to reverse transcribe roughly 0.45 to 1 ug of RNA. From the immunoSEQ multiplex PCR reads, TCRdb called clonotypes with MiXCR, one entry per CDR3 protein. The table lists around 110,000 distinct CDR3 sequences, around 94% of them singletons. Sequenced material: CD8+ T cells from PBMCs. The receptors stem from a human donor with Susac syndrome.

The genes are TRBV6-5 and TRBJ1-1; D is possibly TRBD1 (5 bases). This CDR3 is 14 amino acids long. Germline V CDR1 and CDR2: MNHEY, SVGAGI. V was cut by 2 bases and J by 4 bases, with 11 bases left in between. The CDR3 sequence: CASSYGGGSTEAFF. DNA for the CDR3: TGTGCCAGCAGTTACGGGGGAGGGAGCACTGAAGCTTTCTTT.

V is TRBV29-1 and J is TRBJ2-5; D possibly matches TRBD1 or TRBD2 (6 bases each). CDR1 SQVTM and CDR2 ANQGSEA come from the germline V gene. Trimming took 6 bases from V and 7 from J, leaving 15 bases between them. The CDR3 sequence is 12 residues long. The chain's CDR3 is CSVAGARGTQYF. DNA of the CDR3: TGCAGCGTGGCAGGGGCGCGGGGGACCCAGTACTTC.

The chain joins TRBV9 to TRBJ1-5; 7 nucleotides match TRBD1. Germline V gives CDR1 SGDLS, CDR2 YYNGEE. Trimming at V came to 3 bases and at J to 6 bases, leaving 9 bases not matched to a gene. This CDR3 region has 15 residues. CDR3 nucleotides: TGTGCCAGCAGCGCTAATAGGGGGCGCGGTCAGCCCCAGCATTTT. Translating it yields CASSANRGRGQPQHF.

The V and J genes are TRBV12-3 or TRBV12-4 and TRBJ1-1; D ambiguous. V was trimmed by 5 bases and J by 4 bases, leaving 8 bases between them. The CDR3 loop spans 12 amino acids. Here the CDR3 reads CASSGLGTEAFF. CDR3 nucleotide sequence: TGTGCCAGCAGTGGGCTTGGCACTGAAGCTTTCTTT.

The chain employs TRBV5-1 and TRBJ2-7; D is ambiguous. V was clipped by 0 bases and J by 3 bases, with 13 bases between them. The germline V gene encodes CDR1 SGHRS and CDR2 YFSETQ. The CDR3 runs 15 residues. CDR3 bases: TGCGCCAGCAGCTTGGCAACTCCGACACACTACGAGCAGTACTTC. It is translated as CASSLATPTHYEQYF.

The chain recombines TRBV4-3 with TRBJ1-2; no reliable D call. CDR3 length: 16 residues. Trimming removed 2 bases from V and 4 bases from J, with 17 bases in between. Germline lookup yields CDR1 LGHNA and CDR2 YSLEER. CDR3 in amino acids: CASSQLSESRSYGYTF. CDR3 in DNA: TGCGCCAGCAGCCAACTGAGTGAGAGTAGATCCTATGGCTACACCTTC.

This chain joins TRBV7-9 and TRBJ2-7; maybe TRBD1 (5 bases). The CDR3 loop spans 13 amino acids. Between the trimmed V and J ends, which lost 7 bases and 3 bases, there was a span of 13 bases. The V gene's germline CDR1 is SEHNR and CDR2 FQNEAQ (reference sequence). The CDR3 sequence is CASTNDRYYEQYF. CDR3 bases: TGTGCCAGCACCAACGACAGATACTACGAGCAGTACTTC.

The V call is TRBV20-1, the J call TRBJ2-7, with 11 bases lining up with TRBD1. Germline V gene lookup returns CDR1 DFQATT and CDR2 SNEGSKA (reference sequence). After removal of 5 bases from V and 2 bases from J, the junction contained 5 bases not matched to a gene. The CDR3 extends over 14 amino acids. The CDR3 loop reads CSAGRTGGPYEQYF. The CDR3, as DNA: TGCAGTGCTGGAAGGACAGGGGGCCCCTACGAGCAGTACTTC.

The CDR3 nucleotides are TGTGCCAGCACCCTGAGTTTATCTAGCACAGATACGCAGTATTTT. Translation gives CASTLSLSSTDTQYF. This chain joins TRBV6-5 and TRBJ2-3; D uncertain. Germline V gene lookup returns CDR1 MNHEY and CDR2 SVGAGI. Trimming shortened V by 7 bases and J by 0 bases, and 14 bases separated the two germline ends. The CDR3 has 15 amino acids.

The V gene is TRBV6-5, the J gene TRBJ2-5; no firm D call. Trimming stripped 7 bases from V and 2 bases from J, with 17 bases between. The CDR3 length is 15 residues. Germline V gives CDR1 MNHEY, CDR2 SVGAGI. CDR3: CASTVGLTYQETQYF. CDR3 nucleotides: TGTGCCAGCACCGTTGGCCTGACCTATCAAGAGACCCAGTACTTC.

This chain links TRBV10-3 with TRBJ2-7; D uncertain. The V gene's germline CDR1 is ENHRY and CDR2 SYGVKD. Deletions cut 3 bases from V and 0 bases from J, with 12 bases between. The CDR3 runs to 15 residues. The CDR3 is CAISDGYGFSYEQYF. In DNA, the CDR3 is TGTGCCATCAGTGATGGGTATGGCTTCTCCTACGAGCAGTACTTC.

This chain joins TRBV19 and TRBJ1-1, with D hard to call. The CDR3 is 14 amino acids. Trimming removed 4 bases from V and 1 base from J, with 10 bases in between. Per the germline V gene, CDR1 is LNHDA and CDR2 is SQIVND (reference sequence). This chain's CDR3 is CASSSHRGNTEAFF. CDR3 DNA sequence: TGTGCCAGTAGTAGCCATCGGGGGAACACTGAAGCTTTCTTT.

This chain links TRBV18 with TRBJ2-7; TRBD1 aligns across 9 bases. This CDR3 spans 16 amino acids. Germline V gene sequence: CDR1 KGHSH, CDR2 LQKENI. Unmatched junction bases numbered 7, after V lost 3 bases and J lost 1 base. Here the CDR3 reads CASSPPPGQGSYEQYF. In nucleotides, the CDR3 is TGTGCCAGCTCACCTCCACCGGGACAGGGTTCCTACGAGCAGTACTTC.

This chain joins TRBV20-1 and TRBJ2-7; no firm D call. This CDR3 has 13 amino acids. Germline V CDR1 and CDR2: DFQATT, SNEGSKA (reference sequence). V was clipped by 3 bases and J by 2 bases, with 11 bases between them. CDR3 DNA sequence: TGCAGTGCTAGGGACGGCCGCACCTACGAGCAGTACTTC. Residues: CSARDGRTYEQYF.

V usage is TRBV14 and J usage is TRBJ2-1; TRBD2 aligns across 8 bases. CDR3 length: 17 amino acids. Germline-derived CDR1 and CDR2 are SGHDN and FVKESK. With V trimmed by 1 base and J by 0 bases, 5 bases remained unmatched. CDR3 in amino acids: CASSQGGGTSSYNEQFF. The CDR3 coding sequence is TGTGCCAGCAGCCAAGGCGGGGGGACGAGCTCCTACAATGAGCAGTTCTTC.

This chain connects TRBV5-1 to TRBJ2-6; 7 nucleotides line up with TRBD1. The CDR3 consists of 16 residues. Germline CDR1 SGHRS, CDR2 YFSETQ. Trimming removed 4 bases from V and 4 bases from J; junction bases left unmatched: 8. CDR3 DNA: TGCGCCAGCAGCCTCCACAGGGGCACGGGGGCCAACGTCCTGACTTTC. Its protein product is CASSLHRGTGANVLTF. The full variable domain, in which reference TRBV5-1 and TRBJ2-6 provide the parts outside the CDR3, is KAGVTQTPRYLIKTRGQQVTLSCSPISGHRSVSWYQQTPGQGLQFLFEYFSETQRNKGNFPGRFSGRQFSNSRSEMNVSTLELGDSALYLCASSLHRGTGANVLTFGAGSRLTVL.

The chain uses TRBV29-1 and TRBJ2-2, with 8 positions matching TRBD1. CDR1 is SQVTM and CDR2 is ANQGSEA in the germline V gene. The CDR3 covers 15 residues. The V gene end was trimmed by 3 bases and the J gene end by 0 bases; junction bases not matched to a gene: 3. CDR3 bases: TGCAGCGTTGACGGCAGGGGGCCGAACACCGGGGAGCTGTTTTTT. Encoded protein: CSVDGRGPNTGELFF.

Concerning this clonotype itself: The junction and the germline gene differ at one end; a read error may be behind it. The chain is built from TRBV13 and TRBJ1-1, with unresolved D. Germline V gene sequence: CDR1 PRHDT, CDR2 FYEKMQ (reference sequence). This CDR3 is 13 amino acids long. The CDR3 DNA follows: TGTGCCAGCAGCCTAGGGAGTGCCACTGAAGCTTTCTTT. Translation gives CASSLGSATEAFF.

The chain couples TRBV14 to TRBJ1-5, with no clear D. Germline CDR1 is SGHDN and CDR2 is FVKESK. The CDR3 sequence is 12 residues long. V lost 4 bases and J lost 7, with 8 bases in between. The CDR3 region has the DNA TGTGCCAGCAGCCTAAGTCGGCAGCCCCAGCATTTT. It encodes CASSLSRQPQHF.

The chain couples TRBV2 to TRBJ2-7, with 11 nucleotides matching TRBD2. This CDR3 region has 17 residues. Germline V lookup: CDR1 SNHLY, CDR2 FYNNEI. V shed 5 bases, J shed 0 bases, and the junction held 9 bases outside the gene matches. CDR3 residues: CASSLAGGPRSSYEQYF. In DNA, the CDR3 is TGTGCCAGCAGTCTAGCGGGGGGACCAAGGAGCTCCTACGAGCAGTACTTC.

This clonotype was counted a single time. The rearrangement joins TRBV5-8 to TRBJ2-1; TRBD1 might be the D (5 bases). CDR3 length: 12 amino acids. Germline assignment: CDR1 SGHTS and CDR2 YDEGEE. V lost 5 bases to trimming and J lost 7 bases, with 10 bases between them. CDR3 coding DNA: TGTGCCAGCAGACAGGCACGGAATGAGCAGTTCTTC. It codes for CASRQARNEQFF.

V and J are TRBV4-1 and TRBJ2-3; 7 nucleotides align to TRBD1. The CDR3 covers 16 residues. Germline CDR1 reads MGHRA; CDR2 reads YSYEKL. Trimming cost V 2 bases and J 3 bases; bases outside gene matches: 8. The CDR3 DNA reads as TGCGCCAGCAGCCAAAAAGTAAGGGGGCTGACAGATACGCAGTATTTT. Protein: CASSQKVRGLTDTQYF.

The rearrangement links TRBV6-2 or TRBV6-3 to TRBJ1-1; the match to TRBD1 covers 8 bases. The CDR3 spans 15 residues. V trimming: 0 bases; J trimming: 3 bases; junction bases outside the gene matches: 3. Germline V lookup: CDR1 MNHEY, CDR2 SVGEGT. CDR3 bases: TGTGCCAGCAGTTACTCCGGGACAGGCTACACTGAAGCTTTCTTT. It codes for CASSYSGTGYTEAFF.

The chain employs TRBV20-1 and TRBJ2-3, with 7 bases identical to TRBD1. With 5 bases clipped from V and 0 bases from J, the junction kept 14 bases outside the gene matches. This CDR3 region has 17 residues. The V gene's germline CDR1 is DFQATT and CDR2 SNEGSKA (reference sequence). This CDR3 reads CSAPLKGGKPSTDTQYF. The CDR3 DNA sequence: TGCAGTGCTCCCTTGAAAGGGGGCAAACCTAGCACAGATACGCAGTATTTT.

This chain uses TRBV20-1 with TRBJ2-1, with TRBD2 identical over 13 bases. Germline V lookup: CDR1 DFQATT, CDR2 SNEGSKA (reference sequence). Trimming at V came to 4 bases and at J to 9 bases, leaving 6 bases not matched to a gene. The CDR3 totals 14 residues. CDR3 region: CSATRTSGGGEQFF. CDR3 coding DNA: TGCAGTGCTACCCGGACTAGCGGGGGAGGTGAGCAGTTCTTC.

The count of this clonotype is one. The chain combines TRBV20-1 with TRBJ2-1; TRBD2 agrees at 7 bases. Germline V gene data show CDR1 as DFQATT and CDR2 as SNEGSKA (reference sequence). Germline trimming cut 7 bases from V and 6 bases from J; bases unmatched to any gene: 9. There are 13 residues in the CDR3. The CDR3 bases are TGCAGTGGGGGGGGGAGTAGCCTCAATGAGCAGTTCTTC. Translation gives CSGGGSSLNEQFF.